The 25 T cell receptor beta chains below were found in one sample sequenced in a study of CD4+ T cells in melanoma. Assay: immunoSEQ multiplex PCR; the TCRdb copy retains only in-frame clones and omits some. The sample lists about 50,000 clones, nearly 90% occurring once. Sequencing was carried out using peripheral blood. The receptors were sampled from a human donor with melanoma.

The chain combines TRBV7-2 with TRBJ2-6; D uncertain. Deletions cut 5 bases from V and 0 bases from J, with 17 bases between. CDR1 and CDR2 from the germline V gene are SGHTA and FQGNSA. The CDR3 runs to 18 residues. The CDR3, as DNA: TGTGCCAGCAGCCTCCGCCCGACACGGTTCTCTGGGGCCAACGTCCTGACTTTC. The encoded protein is CASSLRPTRFSGANVLTF.

The chain has TRBV7-9 and TRBJ1-6, with D tentatively TRBD1 (6 bases). V dropped 5 bases and J dropped 6 bases, with 11 bases sitting between them. The CDR3 contains 14 residues. Germline-derived CDR1 and CDR2 are SEHNR and FQNEAQ (reference sequence). Here the CDR3 DNA reads TGTGCCAGCAGCCCAGGACAGCCTAATTCACCCCTCCACTTT. As protein: CASSPGQPNSPLHF. Combining the CDR3 with reference TRBV7-9 and TRBJ1-6 gives the whole variable domain DTGVSQNPRHKITKRGQNVTFRCDPISEHNRLYWYRQTLGQGPEFLTYFQNEAQLEKSRLLSDRFSAERPKGSFSTLEIQRTEQGDSAMYLCASSPGQPNSPLHFGNGTRLTVT.

The chain joins TRBV11-2 to TRBJ2-1, with D possibly matching TRBD1 (5 bases). The V and J ends lost 5 bases and 4 bases respectively, with 12 bases between them. The CDR3 length is 14 residues. Germline V gene sequence: CDR1 SGHAT, CDR2 FQNNGV. In nucleotides, the CDR3 is TGTGCCAGCAGCCTACTGCGACAGTACAATGAGCAGTTCTTC. Translating gives CASSLLRQYNEQFF. The variable domain in full, with the rest retrieved from reference TRBV11-2 and TRBJ2-1, is EAGVAQSPRYKIIEKRQSVAFWCNPISGHATLYWYQQILGQGPKLLIQFQNNGVVDDSQLPKDRFSAERLKGVDSTLKIQPAKLEDSAVYLCASSLLRQYNEQFFGPGTRLTVL.

This chain uses TRBV7-2 with TRBJ2-4, with no clear D. V dropped 1 base and J dropped 1 base, with 11 bases sitting between them. The V gene's germline CDR1 is SGHTA and CDR2 FQGNSA. The length of the CDR3 is 16 residues. The DNA of the CDR3 is TGTGCCAGCAGCTTAGACCCCCAGGAGGCCAAAAACATTCAGTACTTC. Its protein product is CASSLDPQEAKNIQYF.

The chain is built from TRBV9 and TRBJ2-6; D unresolved. Germline V gives CDR1 SGDLS, CDR2 YYNGEE. The V end lost 0 bases, the J end lost 3 bases, and 4 bases lay between the germline ends. This CDR3 spans 14 amino acids. This CDR3 is CASSVAHGANVLTF. CDR3 coding DNA: TGTGCCAGCAGCGTAGCGCATGGGGCCAACGTCCTGACTTTC.

The chain uses TRBV19 and TRBJ2-6; D call uncertain. In germline, CDR1 is LNHDA, CDR2 SQIVND (reference sequence). The V end was cut by 4 bases, the J end by 1 base, with 5 bases between. This CDR3 is 14 amino acids long. Written as DNA, the CDR3 is TGTGCCAGTAGTACGGTATCTGGGGCCAACGTCCTGACTTTC. Amino acid sequence: CASSTVSGANVLTF.

The J gene is TRBJ1-2, the V gene TRBV2; 7 nucleotides align to TRBD1. The CDR3 is 13 residues long. Germline V gene sequence: CDR1 SNHLY, CDR2 FYNNEI. V was clipped by 5 bases and J by 8 bases; unmatched bases: 8. The CDR3 reads CASSPGQVLGYTF. CDR3 nucleotides: TGTGCCAGCAGTCCCGGACAGGTTCTAGGCTACACCTTC.

The V and J genes are TRBV30 and TRBJ1-5, with D unclear. Trimming took 2 bases from V and 4 from J, leaving 9 bases between them. Germline CDR1 is GTSNPN and CDR2 is SVGIG (reference sequence). This CDR3 is built from 13 residues. The CDR3 sequence is CAWSTDTNQPQHF. The CDR3 DNA is TGTGCCTGGAGTACCGACACTAATCAGCCCCAGCATTTT.

CDR3 residues: CASSGGLGGDTDTQYF. The CDR3 region has the DNA TGTGCCAGCAGCGGGGGACTAGGGGGGGACACAGATACGCAGTATTTT. This sequence joins TRBV7-3 and TRBJ2-3; 8 nucleotides align to TRBD2. This CDR3 has 16 amino acids. V dropped 5 bases and J dropped 2; count of bases not matched to a gene: 9. Germline CDR1 and CDR2: SGHTA and FQGTGA.

V usage is TRBV2 and J usage is TRBJ2-7, with D possibly being TRBD2 (5 bases). The CDR3 totals 15 residues. V dropped 3 bases and J dropped 2 bases, with 14 bases sitting between them. In germline, CDR1 is SNHLY, CDR2 FYNNEI. The CDR3 nucleotides read TGTGCCAGCAGTGACGGGGTGGAGGACGCCTACGAGCAGTACTTC. Translated, it gives CASSDGVEDAYEQYF.

The chain combines TRBV6-5 with TRBJ1-1; 7 nucleotides align to TRBD1. Germline V gives CDR1 MNHEY, CDR2 SVGAGI. The CDR3 has 14 residues. V lost 7 bases, J lost 6 bases, and 11 bases stayed unmatched. The CDR3, as DNA: TGTGCCAGCACCACCCCGGGACAGCGTGCTGAAGCTTTCTTT. Amino acid sequence: CASTTPGQRAEAFF.

The CDR3 sequence: CASSQVSGGDEQYF. The DNA for the CDR3 is TGTGCCAGCAGCCAAGTTTCAGGGGGCGACGAGCAGTACTTC. J is TRBJ2-7 and V is TRBV4-2; 8 bases align to TRBD1. V gave up 1 base and J gave up 5 bases; unmatched junction bases: 4. The CDR3 consists of 14 residues. CDR1 and CDR2 (germline): LGHNA, YNFKEQ.

This clone occurred a few times. The chain combines TRBV27 with TRBJ2-7; 8 positions match TRBD1. The CDR3 extends over 14 amino acids. CDR1 MNHEY and CDR2 SMNVEV come from the germline V gene (reference sequence). J lost 0 bases, V lost 5 bases, and 3 bases had no gene match. This CDR3 reads CASSRQGISYEQYF. The CDR3 bases are TGTGCCAGCAGTAGACAGGGGATCTCCTACGAGCAGTACTTC.

The rearrangement links TRBV25-1 to TRBJ2-1, with D unclear. In germline, CDR1 is MGHDK, CDR2 SYGVNS. Trimming left V 9 bases short and J 8 bases short, with 14 bases between. CDR3 length equals 12 residues. The CDR3, as DNA: TGTGCCAGTAACCGGGCCCCCCATGAGCAGTTCTTC. Its translation: CASNRAPHEQFF.

This clone has only a few counts. This rearrangement joins TRBV14 to TRBJ2-7; D not resolved. This CDR3 spans 15 amino acids. Germline V lookup: CDR1 SGHDN, CDR2 FVKESK. V was clipped by 1 base and J by 2 bases, with 12 bases between them. This CDR3 is CASSQGLALAYEQYF. The CDR3 DNA follows: TGTGCCAGCAGCCAAGGATTAGCCCTGGCCTACGAGCAGTACTTC.

The chain uses TRBV5-6 and TRBJ2-2; D is perhaps TRBD1 (5 bases). Trimming removed 4 bases at V and 0 bases at J, with 7 bases between. The CDR3 has 14 amino acids. Germline assignment: CDR1 SGHDT and CDR2 YYEEEE. The CDR3 loop reads CASSPGTNTGELFF. CDR3 coding DNA: TGTGCCAGCAGCCCAGGGACGAACACCGGGGAGCTGTTTTTT.

This chain uses TRBV28 with TRBJ2-1; a weak D match, TRBD2 (5 bases). There are 13 residues in the CDR3. From germline, CDR1 is MDHEN and CDR2 SYDVKM. V lost 2 bases, J lost 4 bases, and 6 bases lay in between. The CDR3 region is CASSLSGYNEQFF. The CDR3 region has the DNA TGTGCCAGCAGTTTAAGCGGTTACAATGAGCAGTTCTTC.

The V gene is TRBV10-3, the J gene TRBJ1-3, with D tentatively TRBD1 (5 bases). Germline loops: CDR1 ENHRY, CDR2 SYGVKD. The CDR3 loop spans 16 amino acids. V lost 10 bases to trimming and J lost 0 bases, with 19 bases between them. The DNA for the CDR3 is TGTGCCACCAGATCTGATACAGGCCTCTCTGGAAACACCATATATTTT. It is translated as CATRSDTGLSGNTIYF.

The V call is TRBV7-9, the J call TRBJ1-2; TRBD1 agrees at 7 bases. This CDR3 has 14 residues. Germline-derived CDR1 and CDR2 are SEHNR and FQNEAQ (reference sequence). With V trimmed by 3 bases and J by 0 bases, 1 base remained unmatched. The CDR3 loop is CASSFGTANYGYTF. CDR3 DNA sequence: TGTGCCAGCAGCTTCGGGACAGCTAACTATGGCTACACCTTC. The full variable domain, rest sourced from reference TRBV7-9 and TRBJ1-2, is DTGVSQNPRHKITKRGQNVTFRCDPISEHNRLYWYRQTLGQGPEFLTYFQNEAQLEKSRLLSDRFSAERPKGSFSTLEIQRTEQGDSAMYLCASSFGTANYGYTFGSGTRLTVV.

Note on this clone: An end of the junction differs from the germline gene, which may be a read error. This sequence joins TRBV30 and TRBJ2-2; a possible D gene is TRBD2 (6 bases). Germline assignment: CDR1 GTSNPN and CDR2 SVGIG (reference sequence). This CDR3 is 15 amino acids long. The CDR3 DNA reads as TGTGCCTGGAGGAGGGGCCCATTAAGAATCGGGGGGCTGTTTTTT. Its protein product is CAWRRGPLRIGGLFF.

The chain uses TRBV9 and TRBJ1-3, with D possibly TRBD1 on 6 matching bases. The CDR3 covers 15 residues. From germline, CDR1 is SGDLS and CDR2 YYNGEE. V was cut by 4 bases and J by 3 bases, with 14 bases left in between. CDR3 sequence (DNA): TGTGCCAGCAGCACGGCGGGGGCTCGTGGAAACACCATATATTTT. It translates to CASSTAGARGNTIYF.

The V call is TRBV19, the J call TRBJ2-5; TRBD2 aligns across 8 bases. The end of the DNA aligns better with TRBJ2-7, so the J call may be wrong. Germline-derived CDR1 and CDR2 are LNHDA and SQIVND (reference sequence). This CDR3 contains 15 residues. The CDR3: CASSILAGGSYEQYF. In DNA form, the CDR3 reads TGTGCCAGTAGTATACTCGCGGGGGGCTCCTACGAGCAGTACTTC.

This sequence joins TRBV6-5 and TRBJ2-2; 9 positions match TRBD1. The V gene's germline CDR1 is MNHEY and CDR2 SVGAGI. CDR3 length: 14 amino acids. J lost 5 bases, V lost 7 bases, and 5 bases had no gene match. CDR3 loop: CASNDRGGTGELFF. The CDR3 DNA is TGTGCCAGCAACGACAGGGGGGGGACCGGGGAGCTGTTTTTT.

The chain couples TRBV19 to TRBJ2-7; TRBD1 agrees at 9 bases. V shed 3 bases, J shed 6 bases, and the junction held 9 bases outside the gene matches. Germline V gene lookup returns CDR1 LNHDA and CDR2 SQIVND (reference sequence). The CDR3 is 15 amino acids. This CDR3 reads CASSMSGTGPAEQYF. In DNA form, the CDR3 reads TGTGCCAGTAGTATGTCCGGGACAGGGCCCGCCGAGCAGTACTTC. The whole variable domain, remainder taken from reference TRBV19 and TRBJ2-7, is DGGITQSPKYLFRKEGQNVTLSCEQNLNHDAMYWYRQDPGQGLRLIYYSQIVNDFQKGDIAEGYSVSREKKESFPLTVTSAQKNPTAFYLCASSMSGTGPAEQYFGPGTRLTVT.

This chain connects TRBV7-6 to TRBJ2-1; D possibly matches TRBD1 or TRBD2 (5 bases each). V was shortened by 0 bases and J by 5 bases, with 20 bases between the two germline ends. The CDR3 has 18 residues. Germline V gene sequence: CDR1 SGHVS, CDR2 FNYEAQ. CDR3 in amino acids: CASSLALQPSWDDNEQFF. DNA for the CDR3: TGTGCCAGCAGCTTAGCACTCCAGCCTTCCTGGGACGACAATGAGCAGTTCTTC.